The T cell receptor beta chain under discussion was sequenced for a study of blood T cell repertoires in COVID-19. Whole-study context: Sources were T cells, B-cell-depleted T cells, or PBMCs; the material itself was cDNA or gDNA.

The CDR3 spans 15 residues. Per the germline V gene, CDR1 is KGHSH and CDR2 is LQKENI. V was shortened by 5 bases and J by 0 bases, with 11 bases between the two germline ends. Methods used by the authors: The assay estimated nucleated cells by amplifying reference gene primers. Clones were read by immunoSEQ multiplex PCR, and TCRdb kept only the in-frame ones, dropping some. V, J and clone size reflect that table, while D and trimming were determined from the DNA. The table shows over 60,000 clones, with about nine tenths occurring only once. The origin of this receptor is a man aged 70-80 years with active or convalescent COVID-19. Sequencing input: peripheral blood. The chain couples TRBV18 to TRBJ1-5, with D possibly matching TRBD1 (5 bases). The CDR3 bases are TGTGCCAGCTCATTTGAGACAGATAGCAATCAGCCCCAGCATTTT. Amino acids: CASSFETDSNQPQHF.